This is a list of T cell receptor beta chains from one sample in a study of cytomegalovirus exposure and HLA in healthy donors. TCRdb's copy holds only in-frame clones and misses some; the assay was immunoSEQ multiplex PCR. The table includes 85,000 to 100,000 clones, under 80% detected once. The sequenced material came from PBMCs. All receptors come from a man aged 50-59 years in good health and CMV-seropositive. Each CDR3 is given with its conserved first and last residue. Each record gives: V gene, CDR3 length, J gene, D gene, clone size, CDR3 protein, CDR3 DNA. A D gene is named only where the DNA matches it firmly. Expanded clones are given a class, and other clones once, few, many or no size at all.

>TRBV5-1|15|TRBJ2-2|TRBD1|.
CASSPGTGGPGELFF
TGCGCCAGCAGCCCTGGGACAGGGGGCCCCGGGGAGCTGTTTTTT
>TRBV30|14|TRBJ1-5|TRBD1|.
CAWSVQGQNQPQHF
TGTGCCTGGAGTGTACAGGGACAGAATCAGCCCCAGCATTTT
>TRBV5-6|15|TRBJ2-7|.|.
CASSLFGGSAYEQYF
TGTGCCAGCAGCTTGTTTGGGGGCTCGGCCTACGAGCAGTACTTC
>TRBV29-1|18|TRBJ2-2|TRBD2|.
CSVEVGILAGTNTGELFF
TGCAGCGTTGAAGTAGGCATACTAGCGGGGACGAACACCGGGGAGCTGTTTTTT
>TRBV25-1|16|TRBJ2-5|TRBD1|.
CASSGTTGQGWETQYF
TGTGCCAGCAGTGGCACCACAGGACAGGGGTGGGAGACCCAGTACTTC
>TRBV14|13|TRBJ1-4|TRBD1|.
CASSYRGNEKLFF
TGTGCCAGCAGCTACAGGGGTAATGAAAAACTGTTTTTT
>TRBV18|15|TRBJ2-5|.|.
CASSPRGGGEETQYF
TGTGCCAGCTCACCACGGGGCGGGGGCGAAGAGACCCAGTACTTC
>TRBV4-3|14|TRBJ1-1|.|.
CASSQGPRNTEAFF
TGCGCCAGCAGCCAAGGTCCCCGGAACACTGAAGCTTTCTTT
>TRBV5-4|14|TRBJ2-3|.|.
CASSLAGSGNTQYF
TGTGCCAGCAGCTTGGCCGGTAGCGGCAATACGCAGTATTTT
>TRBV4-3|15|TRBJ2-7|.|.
CASSQEYPGTYEQYF
TGCGCCAGCAGCCAAGAATATCCAGGCACCTACGAGCAGTACTTC
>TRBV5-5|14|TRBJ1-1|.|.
CASSLGQENSEAFF
TGTGCCAGCAGCTTGGGACAGGAAAACTCTGAAGCTTTCTTT
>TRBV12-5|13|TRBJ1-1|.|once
CASGLSMNTEAFF
TGTGCTAGTGGTTTGTCTATGAACACTGAAGCTTTCTTT
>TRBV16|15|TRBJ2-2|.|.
CASSQSSTNTGELFF
TGTGCCAGCAGCCAATCGTCTACCAACACCGGGGAGCTGTTTTTT
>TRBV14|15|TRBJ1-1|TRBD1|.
CASSQARNRGTEAFF
TGTGCCAGCAGCCAAGCAAGGAACAGGGGTACTGAAGCTTTCTTT
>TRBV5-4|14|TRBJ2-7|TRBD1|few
CASSSRQGSYEQYF
TGTGCCAGCAGCTCAAGACAGGGAAGCTACGAGCAGTACTTC
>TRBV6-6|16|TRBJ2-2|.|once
CASSSRLGTGTGELFF
TGTGCCAGCAGTTCGCGACTAGGTACGGGCACCGGGGAGCTGTTTTTT
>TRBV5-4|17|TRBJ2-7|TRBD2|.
CASSGPEGLAGKGEQYF
TGTGCCAGCAGCGGACCGGAGGGACTAGCGGGGAAGGGCGAGCAGTACTTC
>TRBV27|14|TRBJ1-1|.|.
CASSLRVMDTEAFF
TGTGCCAGCAGTCTCAGGGTCATGGACACTGAAGCTTTCTTT